A selection of T cell receptor beta chains follows, all from one sample in a study of CD8 T cells in Susac syndrome. TCRdb independently ran MiXCR on the immunoSEQ multiplex PCR reads; one entry per CDR3 protein. The table has over 120,000 distinct CDR3 sequences, around 94% seen once; the top ten hold 0.075% to 0.1%. The specimen sequenced was CD4+ T cells from PBMCs. The receptors were sampled from a human donor in good health. Each CDR3 is given without its conserved first and last residue. Fields, in order: V gene, clone size, J gene, CDR3 protein. A row's size may be missing; if present it is once, few, many or a size class.

v_gene: TRBV7-2
abundance: .
j_gene: TRBJ2-5
CDR3aa: ASSLERGETQY

v_gene: TRBV9
abundance: .
j_gene: TRBJ1-2
CDR3aa: ASSVDTRGYGYT

v_gene: TRBV6-2/TRBV6-3
abundance: .
j_gene: TRBJ2-7
CDR3aa: ASSYSGRPYEQY

v_gene: TRBV5-4
abundance: .
j_gene: TRBJ2-5
CDR3aa: ASSLAPTGQQETQY

v_gene: TRBV20-1
abundance: .
j_gene: TRBJ2-1
CDR3aa: SASRGSKLNEQF

v_gene: TRBV6-5
abundance: .
j_gene: TRBJ2-7
CDR3aa: ASSYPRECEQY

v_gene: TRBV11-2
abundance: .
j_gene: TRBJ2-5
CDR3aa: ASSLDGGARRETQY

v_gene: TRBV12-3/TRBV12-4
abundance: .
j_gene: TRBJ2-2
CDR3aa: ASSFWGRGTGELF

v_gene: TRBV23-1
abundance: .
j_gene: TRBJ1-2
CDR3aa: ASSQSRDRDVNYGYT

v_gene: TRBV6-1
abundance: .
j_gene: TRBJ2-7
CDR3aa: ASNWGQPYEQY

v_gene: TRBV9
abundance: .
j_gene: TRBJ2-7
CDR3aa: ASSAGYRRTHEQY

v_gene: TRBV24-1
abundance: .
j_gene: TRBJ2-2
CDR3aa: ATSRGGGTGELF

v_gene: TRBV30
abundance: .
j_gene: TRBJ2-2
CDR3aa: AWTLVLAGANTGELF

v_gene: TRBV7-9
abundance: .
j_gene: TRBJ2-2
CDR3aa: ASSTDRGKFTGELF

v_gene: TRBV23-1
abundance: .
j_gene: TRBJ1-5
CDR3aa: ASSQSLAGERQPQH

v_gene: TRBV3-1
abundance: .
j_gene: TRBJ2-7
CDR3aa: ASSQVPSGRYEQY

v_gene: TRBV20-1
abundance: .
j_gene: TRBJ2-7
CDR3aa: SAAGLALYEQY

v_gene: TRBV5-1
abundance: .
j_gene: TRBJ2-2
CDR3aa: ASSSQVLENTGELF

v_gene: TRBV18
abundance: .
j_gene: TRBJ2-3
CDR3aa: ASSSGLAGRTDTQY

v_gene: TRBV7-9
abundance: .
j_gene: TRBJ1-1
CDR3aa: AGSDGVQWVGSEAF

v_gene: TRBV29-1
abundance: once
j_gene: TRBJ2-1
CDR3aa: SVVTSGRYNEQF

v_gene: TRBV11-2
abundance: .
j_gene: TRBJ1-2
CDR3aa: ASSSQGQPHYGYT

v_gene: TRBV2
abundance: .
j_gene: TRBJ1-3
CDR3aa: ANTEEGFSGNTIY

v_gene: TRBV12-3/TRBV12-4
abundance: .
j_gene: TRBJ2-3
CDR3aa: ASSISGRTLDTQY

v_gene: TRBV18
abundance: .
j_gene: TRBJ1-2
CDR3aa: ASSPRTGEDYGYT

v_gene: TRBV3-1
abundance: .
j_gene: TRBJ2-2
CDR3aa: ASSQGSASGTGELF

v_gene: TRBV5-1
abundance: .
j_gene: TRBJ1-1
CDR3aa: ASYPGQGANTEAF

v_gene: TRBV6-6
abundance: .
j_gene: TRBJ2-7
CDR3aa: ASSYSNYEQY

v_gene: TRBV11-1
abundance: .
j_gene: TRBJ1-3
CDR3aa: ASSIGQGSSGNTIY

v_gene: TRBV18
abundance: .
j_gene: TRBJ2-1
CDR3aa: ASSPLQPGLAGGSFSYNEQF

v_gene: TRBV18
abundance: .
j_gene: TRBJ1-2
CDR3aa: ASSPQTGGYT

v_gene: TRBV5-1
abundance: .
j_gene: TRBJ2-7
CDR3aa: ASSAGLDEQY

v_gene: TRBV3-1
abundance: once
j_gene: TRBJ2-7
CDR3aa: ASSQGRGSEQY

v_gene: TRBV2
abundance: .
j_gene: TRBJ2-1
CDR3aa: ASSREYNEQF

v_gene: TRBV7-9
abundance: few
j_gene: TRBJ2-7
CDR3aa: ASSRTSSSYEQY

v_gene: TRBV29-1
abundance: .
j_gene: TRBJ2-7
CDR3aa: SVLQASYEQY

v_gene: TRBV7-9
abundance: .
j_gene: TRBJ2-1
CDR3aa: ASRRSTDNEQF

v_gene: TRBV7-9
abundance: .
j_gene: TRBJ1-2
CDR3aa: ASSLLQDYGYT

v_gene: TRBV4-2
abundance: once
j_gene: TRBJ2-1
CDR3aa: ASSHGLAGEVEQF

v_gene: TRBV11-3
abundance: .
j_gene: TRBJ2-5
CDR3aa: ASSLGDRGGEETQY

v_gene: TRBV12-3/TRBV12-4
abundance: .
j_gene: TRBJ1-1
CDR3aa: ASSFDRNTEAF

v_gene: TRBV3-1
abundance: .
j_gene: TRBJ1-5
CDR3aa: ASSRDRGQPQH

v_gene: TRBV25-1
abundance: .
j_gene: TRBJ2-5
CDR3aa: ASSGGIAGRSETQY

v_gene: TRBV7-9
abundance: .
j_gene: TRBJ2-5
CDR3aa: ASSLAKNRIETQY

v_gene: TRBV12-3/TRBV12-4
abundance: .
j_gene: TRBJ2-2
CDR3aa: ASSLDRGGVTGELF

v_gene: TRBV14
abundance: .
j_gene: TRBJ2-3
CDR3aa: ASSQRTGTADTQY